This passage covers 17 T cell receptor beta chains from one sample sequenced in a study of T cells after yellow fever vaccination. One entry per CDR3 protein results from TCRdb running MiXCR on the 5' RACE reads. The table shows 610,000 or so distinct CDR3 sequences, with approximately 13% occurring only once. The input for sequencing was PBMCs, taken on the day of the yellow fever booster vaccination. All receptors derive from a man aged 30-40 years who received the YFV17D yellow fever vaccine.

This clonotype has just a few counts. The rearrangement links TRBV9 to TRBJ2-5, with 7 bases that match TRBD1. From germline, CDR1 is SGDLS and CDR2 YYNGEE. The CDR3 is 14 residues long. The V and J ends lost 0 bases and 3 bases, in that order; junction bases with no gene match: 2. The CDR3 DNA follows: TGTGCCAGCAGCGTAGGGGACAGAGAAGAGACCCAGTACTTC. Amino acids: CASSVGDREETQYF.

This clonotype showed up many times. CDR3 region: CSVRGGVRETQYF. CDR3 DNA sequence: TGCAGCGTGCGAGGGGGCGTGCGGGAGACCCAGTACTTC. J is TRBJ2-5 and V is TRBV29-1, with TRBD1 identical over 7 bases. The germline V gene has CDR1 SQVTM and CDR2 ANQGSEA. The CDR3 consists of 13 residues. Trimming removed 6 bases from V and 5 bases from J; junction bases left unmatched: 9.

The genes are TRBV4-2 and TRBJ1-4; D not resolved. Trimming took 5 bases from V and 3 from J, leaving 16 bases between them. Germline lookup yields CDR1 LGHNA and CDR2 YNFKEQ. This CDR3 comprises 16 residues. The CDR3 loop is CASSSALSSPNEKLFF. DNA of the CDR3: TGTGCCAGCAGCTCGGCGCTCTCCTCGCCTAATGAAAAACTGTTTTTT.

The rearrangement links TRBV12-3 or TRBV12-4 to TRBJ2-2; the D is unclear. Trimming left V 2 bases short and J 7 bases short, with 14 bases between. The CDR3 runs 15 residues. CDR3 residues: CASSLMWAAVGELFF. DNA for the CDR3: TGTGCCAGCAGTTTAATGTGGGCGGCGGTCGGGGAGCTGTTTTTT.

This clonotype was counted a few times. The chain couples TRBV20-1 to TRBJ1-1; D is undetermined. CDR3 length equals 14 residues. V dropped 4 bases and J dropped 1 base, with 13 bases sitting between them. CDR1 DFQATT and CDR2 SNEGSKA come from the germline V gene (reference sequence). The CDR3 DNA sequence: TGCAGTGCTAAGCGAGGAGCGCCGAACACTGAAGCTTTCTTT. Protein sequence: CSAKRGAPNTEAFF.

In its sample, this clonotype was seen a few times. This rearrangement joins TRBV30 to TRBJ2-5, with a weak D call TRBD2 (7 bases). Trimming removed 4 bases at V and 2 bases at J, with 20 bases between. The CDR3 has 16 amino acids. CDR1 GTSNPN and CDR2 SVGIG come from the germline V gene (reference sequence). The CDR3 protein is CAWKSYAGAIQETQYF. CDR3 coding DNA: TGTGCCTGGAAGTCTTACGCGGGGGCGATACAAGAGACCCAGTACTTC.

This clonotype has more than one count but fewer than ten. The chain carries TRBV15 and TRBJ2-7, with D possibly TRBD1 on 6 matching bases. V lost 1 base and J 3 bases, leaving 31 bases between the germline ends. The CDR3 sequence is 21 residues long. The V gene's germline CDR1 is LNHNV and CDR2 YYDKDF (reference sequence). CDR3 nucleotides: TGTGCCACCAGCAGAGGAAGGGGTCGAGGGGCAGGGGCGAAAGTTATCTACGAGCAGTACTTC. It translates to CATSRGRGRGAGAKVIYEQYF.

The V call is TRBV6-1, the J call TRBJ2-6; D might be TRBD2 (7 bases). Trimming removed 5 bases from V and 3 bases from J, with 20 bases in between. Germline-derived CDR1 and CDR2 are MNHNS and SASEGT. CDR3 length: 18 residues. The CDR3 loop reads CASSLGGLGVFGANVLTF. The CDR3 DNA follows: TGTGCCAGCAGTCTCGGGGGGCTGGGGGTCTTTGGGGCCAACGTCCTGACTTTC.

This clonotype has just a few counts. CDR3 loop: CASSLRTARNNEQFF. CDR3 nucleotides: TGCGCCAGCAGCTTGAGGACAGCCAGAAACAATGAGCAGTTCTTC. The V gene is TRBV5-1, the J gene TRBJ2-1, with D possibly TRBD1 on 6 matching bases. CDR3 length: 15 amino acids. Germline V gives CDR1 SGHRS, CDR2 YFSETQ. V shed 1 base and J shed 5 bases, with 13 bases lying between them.

A few counts support this clonotype. The chain recombines TRBV12-3 or TRBV12-4 with TRBJ2-1; 12 positions match TRBD2. Losses at the gene ends were 7 bases for V and 3 bases for J; bases not matched to a gene: 4. The CDR3 contains 15 residues. CDR3 residues: CASTVLAGGYNEQFF. The CDR3 region has the DNA TGTGCCAGCACCGTACTAGCGGGAGGCTACAATGAGCAGTTCTTC.

This clonotype was seen more than once but under ten times. The chain joins TRBV4-2 to TRBJ2-1; 7 positions agree with TRBD1. This CDR3 contains 18 residues. Germline CDR1 and CDR2: LGHNA and YNFKEQ. V lost 2 bases to trimming and J lost 3 bases; unmatched junction nucleotides: 13. This CDR3 is CASSQYPGQVRDYNEQFF. CDR3 sequence (DNA): TGTGCCAGCAGCCAATATCCCGGACAGGTACGAGACTACAATGAGCAGTTCTTC.

This clonotype came up a few times. The chain has TRBV5-1 and TRBJ2-3; tentative D call: TRBD2 (5 bases). V lost 4 bases, J lost 1 base, and 16 bases lay in between. CDR1 and CDR2 (germline): SGHRS, YFSETQ. The CDR3 contains 16 residues. The CDR3 sequence is CASSPGRSVRTDTQYF. DNA of the CDR3: TGCGCCAGCAGCCCAGGTCGTAGCGTACGCACAGATACGCAGTATTTT.

Only a few counts were recorded for this clonotype. The chain couples TRBV7-2 to TRBJ2-1; the match to TRBD1 covers 9 bases. After removal of 5 bases from V and 9 bases from J, the junction contained 11 bases not matched to a gene. Per germline, CDR1 SGHTA and CDR2 FQGNSA. This CDR3 contains 15 residues. The CDR3 sequence is CASSGPGQGAIEQFF. The CDR3 region has the DNA TGTGCCAGCAGCGGTCCGGGACAGGGAGCGATTGAGCAGTTCTTC.

This clonotype was detected many times. V is TRBV6-1 and J is TRBJ2-1; the D gene could be TRBD1 or TRBD2 (6 bases each). Trimming left V 7 bases short and J 0 bases short, with 19 bases between. Germline V gives CDR1 MNHNS, CDR2 SASEGT. The CDR3 is 17 amino acids. In DNA form, the CDR3 reads TGTGCCAGCACCGACGGGGGCGGGGTAAGCTCCTACAATGAGCAGTTCTTC. This translates into CASTDGGGVSSYNEQFF.

The chain joins TRBV7-2 to TRBJ2-3, with 9 bases that match TRBD1. V was clipped by 5 bases and J by 8 bases; unmatched bases: 5. The germline CDR1 and CDR2 sequences are SGHTA and FQGNSA. The CDR3 totals 13 residues. In DNA form, the CDR3 reads TGTGCCAGCAGCCCTCGGACAGGGGTTACGCAGTATTTT. Translated: CASSPRTGVTQYF.

In this sample, this clonotype turned up a few times. This chain joins TRBV4-3 and TRBJ2-1; TRBD2 aligns across 8 bases. The V gene end was trimmed by 0 bases and the J gene end by 4 bases; junction bases not matched to a gene: 5. The germline V gene has CDR1 LGHNA and CDR2 YSLEER. The length of the CDR3 is 16 residues. CDR3 region: CASSQELADLYNEQFF. The CDR3 bases are TGCGCCAGCAGCCAAGAACTAGCGGATTTATACAATGAGCAGTTCTTC.

This clonotype showed up many times. V usage is TRBV20-1 and J usage is TRBJ2-5; D gene uncertain. With 0 bases removed from V and 5 bases from J, the gap between germline ends came to 7 bases. Germline values: CDR1 DFQATT, CDR2 SNEGSKA (reference sequence). The CDR3 length is 12 residues. CDR3 amino acids: CSARDPAETQYF. CDR3 sequence (DNA): TGCAGTGCTAGAGACCCAGCGGAGACCCAGTACTTC.